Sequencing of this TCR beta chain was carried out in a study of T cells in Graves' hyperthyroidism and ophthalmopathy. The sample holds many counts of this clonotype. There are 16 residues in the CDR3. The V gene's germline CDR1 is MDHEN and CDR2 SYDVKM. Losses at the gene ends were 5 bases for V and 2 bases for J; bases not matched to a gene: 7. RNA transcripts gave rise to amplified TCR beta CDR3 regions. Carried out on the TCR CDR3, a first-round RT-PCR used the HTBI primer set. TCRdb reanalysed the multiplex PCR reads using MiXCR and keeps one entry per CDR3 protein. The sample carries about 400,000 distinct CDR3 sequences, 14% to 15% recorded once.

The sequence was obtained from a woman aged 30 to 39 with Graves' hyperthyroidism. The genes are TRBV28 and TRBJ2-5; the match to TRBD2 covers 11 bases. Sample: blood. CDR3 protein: CASSTRTSGLQETQYF. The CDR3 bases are TGTGCCAGCAGTACTAGGACTAGCGGGCTTCAAGAGACCCAGTACTTC.